The clone carrying this T cell receptor (beta chain) was seen only a few times. Its antigen is as yet unknown. MiXCR, applied by TCRdb to the reads, yields one record per CDR3 protein. The sample shows more than 500,000 distinct CDR3 sequences, about 15% of them seen only once. This specimen belongs to a study of T cell repertoires in cytomegalovirus infection. Study conclusions and caveats: Clonotype analysis showed dominance of the ex vivo response by HLA-C-restricted CMV-specific TCR beta clonotypes. Pooled public TCR beta family frequency picked out CMV carriers with the relevant HLA.

The CDR3 spans 21 residues. Trimming removed 2 bases from V and 4 bases from J; junction bases left unmatched: 23. CDR1 and CDR2 from the germline V gene are GTSNPN and SVGIG (reference sequence). V usage is TRBV30 and J usage is TRBJ2-7; 13 nucleotides line up with TRBD2. Sequencing was performed on CD8+ T cells from PBMCs. The clonotype comes from a human donor in good health (CMV status not recorded). Some clones in this sample may be carry-over from other donors' samples. As DNA, the CDR3 is TGTGCCTGGAGTATCCGACAGGGAGTTTTACTGGGACTAGCGGGAAAATACGAGCAGTACTTC. Translating it yields CAWSIRQGVLLGLAGKYEQYF.